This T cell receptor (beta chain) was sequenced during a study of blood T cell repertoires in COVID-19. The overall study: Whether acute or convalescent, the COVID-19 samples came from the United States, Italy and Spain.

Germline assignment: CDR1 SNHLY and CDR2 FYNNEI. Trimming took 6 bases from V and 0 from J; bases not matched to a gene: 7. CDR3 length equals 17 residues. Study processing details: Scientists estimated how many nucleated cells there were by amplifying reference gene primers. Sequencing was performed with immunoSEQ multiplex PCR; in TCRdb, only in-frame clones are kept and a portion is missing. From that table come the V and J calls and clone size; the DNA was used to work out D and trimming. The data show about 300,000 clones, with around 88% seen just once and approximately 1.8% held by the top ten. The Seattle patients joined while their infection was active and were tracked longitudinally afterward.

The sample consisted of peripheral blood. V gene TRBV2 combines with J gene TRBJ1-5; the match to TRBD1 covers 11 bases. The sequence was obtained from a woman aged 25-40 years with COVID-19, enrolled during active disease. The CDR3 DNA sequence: TGTGCCAGCAGCCGGGACAGGGGGACCCATAGCAATCAGCCCCAGCATTTT. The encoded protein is CASSRDRGTHSNQPQHF.